The clone carrying this TCR beta chain was observed at least ten times. Its antigen is unknown. This specimen belongs to a study of regulatory T cells in long-lasting Graves disease. V was pared by 6 bases and J by 6 bases, with 12 bases of the junction left unmatched. This CDR3 has 15 residues. Germline CDR1 is MDHEN and CDR2 is SYDVKM. General study findings and limits: Persistent disease exhibited a predilection for TRBV28, TRBJ1-2 and TRBJ2-5.

The time point is: newly diagnosed GD, antithyroid drugs for less than 3 months. RNA extracted from PBMCs served as the sequencing template. Through Arm-PCR of CDR3 regions and iRepertoire HTBI primers, TCR beta libraries were built. TCRdb independently ran MiXCR on the multiplex PCR reads; one entry per CDR3 protein. This table holds more than 400,000 distinct CDR3 sequences, about 16% found once. These data are also associated with another study on T cells in Graves' hyperthyroidism and ophthalmopathy. Per that study: Patients having uncontrolled infection, another autoimmune disease, pregnancy or lactation were not included. Diagnoses rested on clinical symptoms, serum thyroxine and TRAb, thyroid ultrasound and orbital computed tomography. In the blood, most expanded thyroid clonotypes above 0.001 appeared as well.

The source is a man in his forties with Graves disease. The material was peripheral blood mononuclear cells (PBMCs), obtained at new diagnosis, from a patient treated with antithyroid drugs. The chain joins TRBV28 to TRBJ2-7; 9 nucleotides agree with TRBD2. CDR3: CASSRIAGDFGEQYF. The DNA for the CDR3 is TGTGCCAGCAGCAGGATAGCGGGAGACTTTGGCGAGCAGTACTTC.